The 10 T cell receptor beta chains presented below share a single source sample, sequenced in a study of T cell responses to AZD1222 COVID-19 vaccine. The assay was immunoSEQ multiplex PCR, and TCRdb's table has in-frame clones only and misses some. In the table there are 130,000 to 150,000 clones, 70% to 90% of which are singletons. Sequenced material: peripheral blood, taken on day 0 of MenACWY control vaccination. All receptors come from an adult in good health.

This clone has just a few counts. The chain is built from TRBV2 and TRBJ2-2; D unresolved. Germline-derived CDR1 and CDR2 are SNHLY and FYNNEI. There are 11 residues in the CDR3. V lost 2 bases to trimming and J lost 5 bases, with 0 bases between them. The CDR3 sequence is CASSETGELFF. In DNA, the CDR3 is TGTGCCAGCAGTGAAACCGGGGAGCTGTTTTTT.

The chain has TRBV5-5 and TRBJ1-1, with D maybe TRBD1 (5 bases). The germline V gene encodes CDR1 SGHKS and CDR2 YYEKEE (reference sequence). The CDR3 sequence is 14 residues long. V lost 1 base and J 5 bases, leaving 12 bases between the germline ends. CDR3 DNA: TGTGCCAGCAGCTTGAGTGTGGGGGGAACTGAAGCTTTCTTT. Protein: CASSLSVGGTEAFF.

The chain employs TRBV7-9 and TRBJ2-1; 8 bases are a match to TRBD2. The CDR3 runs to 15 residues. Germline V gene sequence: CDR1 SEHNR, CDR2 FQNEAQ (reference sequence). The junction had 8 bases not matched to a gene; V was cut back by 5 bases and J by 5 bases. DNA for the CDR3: TGTGCCAGCAGCCCCGAATTAGCGGGAAACAATGAGCAGTTCTTC. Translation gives CASSPELAGNNEQFF.

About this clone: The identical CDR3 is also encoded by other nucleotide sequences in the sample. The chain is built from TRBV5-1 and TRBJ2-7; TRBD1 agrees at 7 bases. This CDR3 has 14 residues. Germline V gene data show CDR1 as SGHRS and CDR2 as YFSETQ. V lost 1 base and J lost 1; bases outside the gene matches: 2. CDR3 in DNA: TGCGCCAGCAGCTTGACAGGGGCATCCTACGAGCAGTACTTC. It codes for CASSLTGASYEQYF.

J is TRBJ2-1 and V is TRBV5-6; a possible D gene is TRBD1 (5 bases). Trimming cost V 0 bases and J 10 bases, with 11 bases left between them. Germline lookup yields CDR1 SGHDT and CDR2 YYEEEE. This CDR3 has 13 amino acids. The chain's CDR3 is CASSLAGRREQFF. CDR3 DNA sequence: TGTGCCAGCAGCTTGGCAGGGCGTCGGGAGCAGTTCTTC.

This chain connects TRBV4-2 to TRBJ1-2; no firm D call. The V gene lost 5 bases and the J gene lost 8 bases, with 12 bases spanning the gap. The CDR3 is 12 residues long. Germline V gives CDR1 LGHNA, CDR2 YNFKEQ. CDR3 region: CASSKDGEGYTF. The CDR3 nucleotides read TGTGCCAGCAGCAAGGACGGCGAGGGCTACACCTTC.

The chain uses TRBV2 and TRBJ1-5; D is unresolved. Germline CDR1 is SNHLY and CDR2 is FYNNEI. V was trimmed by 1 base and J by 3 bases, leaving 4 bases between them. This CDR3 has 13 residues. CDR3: CASSEENNQPQHF. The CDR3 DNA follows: TGTGCCAGCAGTGAAGAAAACAATCAGCCCCAGCATTTT. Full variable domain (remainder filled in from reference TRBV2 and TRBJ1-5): EPEVTQTPSHQVTQMGQEVILRCVPISNHLYFYWYRQILGQKVEFLVSFYNNEISEKSEIFDDQFSVERPDGSNFTLKIRSTKLEDSAMYFCASSEENNQPQHFGDGTRLSIL.

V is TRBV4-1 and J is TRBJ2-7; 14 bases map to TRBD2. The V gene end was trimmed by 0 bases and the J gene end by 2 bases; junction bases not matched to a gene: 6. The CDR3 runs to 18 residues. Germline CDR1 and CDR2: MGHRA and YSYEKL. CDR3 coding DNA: TGCGCCAGCAGCCAAGAAGGGACTAGCGGGAGAACTACCTACGAGCAGTACTTC. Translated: CASSQEGTSGRTTYEQYF.

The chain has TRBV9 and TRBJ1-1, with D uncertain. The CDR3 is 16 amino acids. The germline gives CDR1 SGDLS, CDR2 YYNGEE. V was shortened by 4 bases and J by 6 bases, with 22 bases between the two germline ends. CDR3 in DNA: TGTGCCAGCAGCCAGCAGATGGGTCTCTCGTCCTCTGAAGCTTTCTTT. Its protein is CASSQQMGLSSSEAFF.

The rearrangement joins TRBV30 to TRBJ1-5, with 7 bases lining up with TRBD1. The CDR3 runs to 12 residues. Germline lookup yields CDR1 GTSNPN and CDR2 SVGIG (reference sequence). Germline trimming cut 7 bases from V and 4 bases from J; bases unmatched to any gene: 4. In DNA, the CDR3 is TGTGCCTTAGAACAGGGGAATCAGCCCCAGCATTTT. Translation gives CALEQGNQPQHF.